This T cell receptor (beta chain) was sequenced in a study of T cell responses to AZD1222 COVID-19 vaccine. Study findings and constraints: Females outnumbered males among donors, who were mostly white British; clonal diversity was possibly underestimated.

Generated by immunoSEQ multiplex PCR, the TCRdb table keeps only in-frame clones and is missing some. Counted here are over 95,000 clones, approximately 90% occurring once; the ten biggest clones make up 6.5% to 10%. A word on this clone: No antigen is known for it.

V was pared by 3 bases and J by 5 bases, with 11 bases of the junction left unmatched. This CDR3 region has 16 residues. Germline lookup yields CDR1 LNHDA and CDR2 SQIVND (reference sequence). This sequence originates from an adult who received the AZD1222 COVID-19 vaccine. The specimen was peripheral blood, collected 28 days after the second AZD1222 dose. The rearrangement uses TRBV19 and TRBJ2-7, with 9 positions matching TRBD2. CDR3 bases: TGTGCCAGTAGTATCGTCCCGACTAGCGGAGTCAACGAGCAGTACTTC. Translating it yields CASSIVPTSGVNEQYF. The complete variable domain, with remaining parts taken from reference TRBV19 and TRBJ2-7, reads DGGITQSPKYLFRKEGQNVTLSCEQNLNHDAMYWYRQDPGQGLRLIYYSQIVNDFQKGDIAEGYSVSREKKESFPLTVTSAQKNPTAFYLCASSIVPTSGVNEQYFGPGTRLTVT.